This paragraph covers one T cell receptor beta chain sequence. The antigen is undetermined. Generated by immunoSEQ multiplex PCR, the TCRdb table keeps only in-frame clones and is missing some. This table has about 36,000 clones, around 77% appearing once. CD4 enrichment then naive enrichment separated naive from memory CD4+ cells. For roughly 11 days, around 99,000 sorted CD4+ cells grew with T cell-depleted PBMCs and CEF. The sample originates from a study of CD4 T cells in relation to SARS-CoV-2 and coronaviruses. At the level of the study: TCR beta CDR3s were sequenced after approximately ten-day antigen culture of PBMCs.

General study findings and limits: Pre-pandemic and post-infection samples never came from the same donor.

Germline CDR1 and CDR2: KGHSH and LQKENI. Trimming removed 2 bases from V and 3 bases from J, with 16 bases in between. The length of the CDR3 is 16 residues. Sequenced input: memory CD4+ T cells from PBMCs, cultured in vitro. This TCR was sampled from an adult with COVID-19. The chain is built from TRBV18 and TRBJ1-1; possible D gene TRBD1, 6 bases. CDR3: CASSPLQGEIDTEAFF. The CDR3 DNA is TGTGCCAGCTCACCATTACAGGGCGAGATCGACACTGAAGCTTTCTTT.